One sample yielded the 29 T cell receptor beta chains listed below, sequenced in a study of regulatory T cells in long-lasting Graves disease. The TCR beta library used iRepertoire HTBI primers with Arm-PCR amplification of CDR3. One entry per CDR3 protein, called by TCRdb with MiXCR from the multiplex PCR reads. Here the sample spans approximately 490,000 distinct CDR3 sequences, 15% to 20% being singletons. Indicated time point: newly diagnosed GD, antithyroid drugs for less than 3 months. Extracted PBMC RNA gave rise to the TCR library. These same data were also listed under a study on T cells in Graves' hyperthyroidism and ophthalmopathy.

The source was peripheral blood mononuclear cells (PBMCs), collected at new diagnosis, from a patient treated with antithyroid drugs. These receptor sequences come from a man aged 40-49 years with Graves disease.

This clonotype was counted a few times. The CDR3 region has the DNA TGCGCCAGCAGCTTGGCAGTACTAGCGGGAGGTGGGGCCAACGTCCTGACTTTC. Translated: CASSLAVLAGGGANVLTF. The chain couples TRBV5-1 to TRBJ2-6; 12 nucleotides agree with TRBD2. The CDR3 loop spans 18 amino acids. The germline V gene has CDR1 SGHRS and CDR2 YFSETQ. The J segment lost 3 bases and the V segment lost 0 bases, leaving 4 bases of the junction unmatched.

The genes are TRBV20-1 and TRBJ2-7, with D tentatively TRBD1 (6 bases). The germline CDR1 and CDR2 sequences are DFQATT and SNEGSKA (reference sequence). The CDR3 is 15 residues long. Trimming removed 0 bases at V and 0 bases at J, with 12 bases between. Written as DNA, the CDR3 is TGCAGTGCTAGAGATGGTCGACAGGCCTCCTACGAGCAGTACTTC. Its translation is CSARDGRQASYEQYF.

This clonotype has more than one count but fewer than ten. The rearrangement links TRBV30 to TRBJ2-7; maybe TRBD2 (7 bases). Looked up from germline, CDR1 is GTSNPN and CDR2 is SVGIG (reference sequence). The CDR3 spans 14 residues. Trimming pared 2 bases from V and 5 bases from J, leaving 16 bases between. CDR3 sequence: CAWSTGGGGNEQYF. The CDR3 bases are TGTGCCTGGAGTACCGGGGGAGGGGGAAACGAGCAGTACTTC.

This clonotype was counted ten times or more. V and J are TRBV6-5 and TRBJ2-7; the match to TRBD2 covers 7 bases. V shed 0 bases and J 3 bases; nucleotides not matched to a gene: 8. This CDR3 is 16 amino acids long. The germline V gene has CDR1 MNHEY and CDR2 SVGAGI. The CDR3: CASSYSGTTVFYEQYF. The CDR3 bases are TGTGCCAGCAGTTACTCCGGGACTACGGTCTTCTACGAGCAGTACTTC.

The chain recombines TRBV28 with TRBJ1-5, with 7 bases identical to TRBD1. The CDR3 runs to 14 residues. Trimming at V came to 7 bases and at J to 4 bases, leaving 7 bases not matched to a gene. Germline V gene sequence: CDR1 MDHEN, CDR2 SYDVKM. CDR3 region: CASNLGQVNQPQHF. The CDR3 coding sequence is TGTGCCAGCAACCTCGGACAGGTGAATCAGCCCCAGCATTTT.

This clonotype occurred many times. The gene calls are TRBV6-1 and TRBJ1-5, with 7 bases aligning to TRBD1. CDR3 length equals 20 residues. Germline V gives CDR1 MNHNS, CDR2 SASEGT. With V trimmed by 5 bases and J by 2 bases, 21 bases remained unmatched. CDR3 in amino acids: CASSLGLGRGGAGGNQPQHF. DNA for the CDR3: TGTGCCAGCAGTCTCGGACTCGGACGAGGGGGCGCGGGTGGCAATCAGCCCCAGCATTTT.

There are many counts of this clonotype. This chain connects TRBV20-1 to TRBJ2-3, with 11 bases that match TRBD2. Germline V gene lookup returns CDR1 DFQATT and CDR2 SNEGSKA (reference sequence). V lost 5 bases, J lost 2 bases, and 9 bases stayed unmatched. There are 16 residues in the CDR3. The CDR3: CSAPIAGGLDTDTQYF. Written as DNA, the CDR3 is TGCAGTGCTCCAATAGCGGGAGGGCTCGACACAGATACGCAGTATTTT.

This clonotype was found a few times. The CDR3 nucleotides read TGTGCCGTAACACTTGAATCCGGGGAGCTGTTTTTT. Translating gives CAVTLESGELFF. This chain joins TRBV7-9 and TRBJ2-2; D is uncertain. CDR3 size: 12 residues. Looked up from germline, CDR1 is SEHNR and CDR2 is FQNEAQ (reference sequence). V lost 11 bases and J 6 bases, leaving 13 bases between the germline ends.

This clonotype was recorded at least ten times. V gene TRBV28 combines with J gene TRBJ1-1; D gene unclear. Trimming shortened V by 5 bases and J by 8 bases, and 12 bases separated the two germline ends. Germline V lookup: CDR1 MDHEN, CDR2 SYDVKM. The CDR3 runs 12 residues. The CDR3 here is CASSPRRSEAFF. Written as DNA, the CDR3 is TGTGCCAGCAGTCCACGACGGAGCGAAGCTTTCTTT.

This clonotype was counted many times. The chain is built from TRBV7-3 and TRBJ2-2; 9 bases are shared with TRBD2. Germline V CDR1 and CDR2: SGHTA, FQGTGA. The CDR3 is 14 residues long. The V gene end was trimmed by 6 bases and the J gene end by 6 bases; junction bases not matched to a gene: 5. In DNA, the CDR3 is TGTGCCAGCAGAGCGGGAGGAGGGTCCGGGGAGCTGTTTTTT. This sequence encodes CASRAGGGSGELFF.

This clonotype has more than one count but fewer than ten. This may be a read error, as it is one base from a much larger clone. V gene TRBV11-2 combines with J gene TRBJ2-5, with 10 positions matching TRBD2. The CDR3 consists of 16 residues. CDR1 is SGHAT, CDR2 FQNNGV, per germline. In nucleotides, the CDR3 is TGTGCCAGCAGCCTCCAGAGGGGCCTAGCGGGAGAGTCCCAGTACTTC. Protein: CASSLQRGLAGESQYF.

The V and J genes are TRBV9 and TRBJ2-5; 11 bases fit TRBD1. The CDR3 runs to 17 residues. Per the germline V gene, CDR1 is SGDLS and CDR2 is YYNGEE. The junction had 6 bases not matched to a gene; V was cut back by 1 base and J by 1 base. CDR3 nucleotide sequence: TGTGCCAGCAGCGTAACCCCCGGGACAGGGGGCCAAGAGACCCAGTACTTC. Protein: CASSVTPGTGGQETQYF.

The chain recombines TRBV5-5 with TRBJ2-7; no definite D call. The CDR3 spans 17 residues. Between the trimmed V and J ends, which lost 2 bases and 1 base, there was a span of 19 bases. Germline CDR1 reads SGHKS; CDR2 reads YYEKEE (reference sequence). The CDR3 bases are TGTGCCAGCAGCTTCGGAAGCGAGGAGTGGGATTCCTACGAGCAGTACTTC. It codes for CASSFGSEEWDSYEQYF.

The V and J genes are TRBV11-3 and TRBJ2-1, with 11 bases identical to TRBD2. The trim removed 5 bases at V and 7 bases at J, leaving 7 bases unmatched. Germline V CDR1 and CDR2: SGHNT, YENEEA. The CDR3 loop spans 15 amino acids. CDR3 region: CASSPTSGTGNEQFF. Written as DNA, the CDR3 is TGTGCCAGCAGCCCGACTAGCGGGACGGGTAATGAGCAGTTCTTC.

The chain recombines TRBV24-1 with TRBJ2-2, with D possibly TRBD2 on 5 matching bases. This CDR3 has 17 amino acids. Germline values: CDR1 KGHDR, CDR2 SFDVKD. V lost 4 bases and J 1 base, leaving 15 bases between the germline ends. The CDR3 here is CATSELRAAKNTGELFF. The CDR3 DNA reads TGTGCCACCAGTGAATTGAGGGCAGCCAAGAACACCGGGGAGCTGTTTTTT.

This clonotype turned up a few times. The CDR3 protein is CASSPFGWPGGGTNEKLFF. The CDR3 nucleotides read TGTGCCAGCAGTCCCTTCGGGTGGCCTGGGGGAGGGACTAATGAAAAACTGTTTTTT. The V gene is TRBV27, the J gene TRBJ1-4; possible D gene TRBD1, 5 bases. Trimming took 5 bases from V and 2 from J, leaving 24 bases between them. The CDR3 is made up of 19 amino acids. Germline V gene lookup returns CDR1 MNHEY and CDR2 SMNVEV (reference sequence).

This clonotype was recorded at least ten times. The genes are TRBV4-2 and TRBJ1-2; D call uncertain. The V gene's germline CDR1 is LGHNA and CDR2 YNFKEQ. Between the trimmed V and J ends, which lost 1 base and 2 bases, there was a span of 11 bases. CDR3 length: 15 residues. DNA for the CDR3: TGTGCCAGCAGCCAAGTTGCGGATTTGAACTATGGCTACACCTTC. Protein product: CASSQVADLNYGYTF.

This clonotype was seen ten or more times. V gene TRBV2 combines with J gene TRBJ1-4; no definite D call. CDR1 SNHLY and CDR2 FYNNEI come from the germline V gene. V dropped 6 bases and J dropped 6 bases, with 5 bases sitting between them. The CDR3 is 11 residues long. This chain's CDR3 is CASRAYEKLFF. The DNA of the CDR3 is TGTGCCAGCAGGGCATATGAAAAACTGTTTTTT.

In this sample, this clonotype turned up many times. The CDR3 here is CASSARGNEQFF. The DNA for the CDR3 is TGTGCCAGCAGTGCGAGGGGGAATGAGCAGTTCTTC. This chain joins TRBV12-3 or TRBV12-4 and TRBJ2-1, with D perhaps TRBD1 (6 bases). This CDR3 is 12 amino acids long. The V gene lost 5 bases and the J gene lost 7 bases, with 9 bases spanning the gap.

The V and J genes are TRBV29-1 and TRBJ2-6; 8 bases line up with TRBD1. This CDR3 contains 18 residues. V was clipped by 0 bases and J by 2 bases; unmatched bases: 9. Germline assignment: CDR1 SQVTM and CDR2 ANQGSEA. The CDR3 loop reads CSVEETGQGLPGANVLTF. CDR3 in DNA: TGCAGCGTTGAAGAAACCGGACAGGGCCTACCTGGGGCCAACGTCCTGACTTTC.

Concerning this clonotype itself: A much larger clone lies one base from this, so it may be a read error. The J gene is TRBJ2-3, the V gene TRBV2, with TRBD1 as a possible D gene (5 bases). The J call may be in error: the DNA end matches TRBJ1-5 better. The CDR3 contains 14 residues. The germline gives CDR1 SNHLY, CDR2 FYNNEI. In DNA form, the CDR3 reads TGTGCCAGCAGTGTAGGGGTTAGCACAGATACGCAGCATTTT. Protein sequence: CASSVGVSTDTQHF.

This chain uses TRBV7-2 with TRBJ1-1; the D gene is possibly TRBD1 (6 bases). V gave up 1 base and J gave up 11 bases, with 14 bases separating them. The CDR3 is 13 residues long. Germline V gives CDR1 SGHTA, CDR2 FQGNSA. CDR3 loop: CASSLGSAGVAFF. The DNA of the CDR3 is TGTGCCAGCAGCTTAGGATCGGCAGGGGTTGCTTTCTTT.

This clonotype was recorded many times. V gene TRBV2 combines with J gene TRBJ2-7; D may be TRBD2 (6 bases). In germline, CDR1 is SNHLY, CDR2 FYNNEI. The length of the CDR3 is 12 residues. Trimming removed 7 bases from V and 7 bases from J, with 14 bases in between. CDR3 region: CASKWREGEQYF. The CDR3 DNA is TGTGCCAGCAAGTGGCGGGAAGGGGAGCAGTACTTC.

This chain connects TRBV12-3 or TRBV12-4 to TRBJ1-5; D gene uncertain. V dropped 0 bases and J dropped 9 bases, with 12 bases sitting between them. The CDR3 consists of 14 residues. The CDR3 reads CASSLAQWLGPQHF. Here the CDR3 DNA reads TGTGCCAGCAGTTTAGCACAGTGGCTAGGGCCCCAGCATTTT.

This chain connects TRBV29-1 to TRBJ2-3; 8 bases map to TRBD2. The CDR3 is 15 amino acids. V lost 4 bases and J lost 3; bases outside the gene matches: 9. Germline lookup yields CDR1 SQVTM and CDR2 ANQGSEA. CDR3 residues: CSVGESGSSTDTQYF. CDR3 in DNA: TGCAGCGTTGGAGAAAGCGGGAGCAGTACAGATACGCAGTATTTT.

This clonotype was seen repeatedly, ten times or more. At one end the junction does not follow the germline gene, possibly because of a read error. CDR3 coding DNA: TGTGCCAGCAGCGGGCTCTTACGCGAGGGGGAGCTCTTC. It translates to CASSGLLREGELF. This chain joins TRBV7-9 and TRBJ2-1, with a possible D match to TRBD1 (6 bases). The CDR3 extends over 13 amino acids. CDR1 and CDR2 (germline): SEHNR, FQNEAQ (reference sequence).

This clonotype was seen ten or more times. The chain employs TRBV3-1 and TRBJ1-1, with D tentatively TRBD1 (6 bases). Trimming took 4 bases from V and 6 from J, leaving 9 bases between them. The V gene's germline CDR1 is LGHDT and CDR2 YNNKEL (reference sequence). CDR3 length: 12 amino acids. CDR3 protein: CASSRDTSEAFF. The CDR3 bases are TGTGCCAGCAGCCGGGACACTTCTGAAGCTTTCTTT.

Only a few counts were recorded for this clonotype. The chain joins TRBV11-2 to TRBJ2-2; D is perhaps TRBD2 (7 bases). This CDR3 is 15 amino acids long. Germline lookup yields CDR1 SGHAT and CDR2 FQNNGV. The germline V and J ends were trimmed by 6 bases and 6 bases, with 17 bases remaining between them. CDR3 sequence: CASRSKGGVAGELFF. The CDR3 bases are TGTGCCAGCAGGTCAAAGGGGGGGGTCGCCGGGGAGCTGTTTTTT.

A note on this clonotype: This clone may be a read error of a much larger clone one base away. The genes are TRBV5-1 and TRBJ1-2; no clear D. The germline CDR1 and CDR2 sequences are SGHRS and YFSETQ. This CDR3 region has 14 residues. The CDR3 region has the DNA TGCGCCAGCAGCTTGGACCCAATGGACTATAGCTACACCTTC. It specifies CASSLDPMDYSYTF.